Shown below are 18 T cell receptor beta chains from a single sample sequenced in a study of blood T cell repertoires in COVID-19. Repertoires were generated with immunoSEQ multiplex PCR, while TCRdb's copy carries only in-frame clones and drops some. Here the sample spans more than 45,000 clones, roughly nine tenths being singletons. The specimen was peripheral blood. These receptors came from a woman in her seventies with active COVID-19.

The chain links TRBV28 to TRBJ2-1, with a possible D match to TRBD1 (6 bases). The CDR3 has 16 residues. CDR1 MDHEN and CDR2 SYDVKM come from the germline V gene. V was shortened by 5 bases and J by 0 bases, with 14 bases between the two germline ends. CDR3 DNA: TGTGCCAGCAGTAGCCCAGGGGAAAGCTCCTACAATGAGCAGTTCTTC. Protein: CASSSPGESSYNEQFF.

The rearrangement joins TRBV7-3 to TRBJ2-6; unclear D gene. CDR3 length: 16 residues. V lost 1 base to trimming and J lost 1 base, with 8 bases between them. Per germline, CDR1 SGHTA and CDR2 FQGTGA. The CDR3 reads CASSLMAQSGANVLTF. The CDR3 region has the DNA TGTGCCAGCAGCTTAATGGCACAGTCTGGGGCCAACGTCCTGACTTTC.

In DNA form, the CDR3 reads TGTGCCAGCAGCCAGACCGGGACAAACTACTTAGCCAAAAACATTCAGTACTTC. Amino acids: CASSQTGTNYLAKNIQYF. The rearrangement links TRBV4-2 to TRBJ2-4, with D perhaps TRBD1 (6 bases). The germline gives CDR1 LGHNA, CDR2 YNFKEQ. The CDR3 totals 18 residues. V gave up 3 bases and J gave up 0 bases, with 18 bases separating them.

This clone occurred once. This chain uses TRBV7-9 with TRBJ2-1; D is possibly TRBD1 (5 bases). Germline CDR1 SEHNR, CDR2 FQNEAQ (reference sequence). V was clipped by 8 bases and J by 0 bases, with 14 bases between them. This CDR3 comprises 15 residues. In DNA, the CDR3 is TGTGCCAGCGGACACTGGATTAGCTCCTACAATGAGCAGTTCTTC. Its translation: CASGHWISSYNEQFF.

The rearrangement links TRBV6-5 to TRBJ1-5, with D unresolved. The CDR3 is 13 residues long. The germline V gene encodes CDR1 MNHEY and CDR2 SVGAGI. Trimming cost V 4 bases and J 5 bases, with 9 bases left between them. The CDR3 loop is CASSSTAYQPQHF. CDR3 bases: TGTGCCAGCAGTTCTACCGCCTATCAGCCCCAGCATTTT.

J is TRBJ1-1 and V is TRBV27, with TRBD1 as a possible D gene (5 bases). The V gene lost 6 bases and the J gene lost 6 bases, with 20 bases spanning the gap. This CDR3 has 15 residues. Germline V gene data show CDR1 as MNHEY and CDR2 as SMNVEV (reference sequence). Here the CDR3 reads CASSIIYQGGPEAFF. CDR3 DNA: TGTGCCAGCAGCATAATCTACCAGGGTGGGCCTGAAGCTTTCTTT.

This clone was seen only once. This sequence joins TRBV9 and TRBJ2-1; D is perhaps TRBD2 (5 bases). Germline V gene sequence: CDR1 SGDLS, CDR2 YYNGEE. CDR3 size: 17 residues. Trimming cost V 2 bases and J 0 bases, with 15 bases left between them. The CDR3 here is CASSVTISDSSYNEQFF. CDR3 coding DNA: TGTGCCAGCAGCGTCACGATTAGCGATAGCTCCTACAATGAGCAGTTCTTC.

In its sample, this clone was seen a few times. V is TRBV6-5 and J is TRBJ1-5; D might be TRBD1 (5 bases). Trimming removed 6 bases at V and 9 bases at J, with 18 bases between. Germline V lookup: CDR1 MNHEY, CDR2 SVGAGI. The CDR3 sequence is 14 residues long. For the CDR3, the DNA is TGTGCCAGCAGGGACCGGGACTCACCCCGGCCCCAGCATTTT. As protein: CASRDRDSPRPQHF.

V is TRBV28 and J is TRBJ2-3, with 9 bases identical to TRBD2. This CDR3 is 15 amino acids long. The J segment lost 5 bases and the V segment lost 2 bases, leaving 5 bases of the junction unmatched. CDR1 MDHEN and CDR2 SYDVKM come from the germline V gene. CDR3 residues: CASSLGGREGDTQYF. The CDR3 nucleotides read TGTGCCAGCAGTTTAGGCGGGAGGGAAGGAGATACGCAGTATTTT.

This clone appeared once. The chain recombines TRBV9 with TRBJ2-1, with TRBD2 matching over 9 bases. Germline V gene sequence: CDR1 SGDLS, CDR2 YYNGEE. The CDR3 is 15 residues long. With 0 bases clipped from V and 4 bases from J, the junction kept 2 bases outside the gene matches. The chain's CDR3 is CASSVGLAEYNEQFF. DNA of the CDR3: TGTGCCAGCAGCGTAGGACTAGCGGAGTACAATGAGCAGTTCTTC.

Here the CDR3 DNA reads TGCGCCAGCAGCCCCCGACCGGGACTAGGTTTTCTTGTTGAGCAGTTCTTC. Its translation is CASSPRPGLGFLVEQFF. The chain joins TRBV5-1 to TRBJ2-1; 8 positions agree with TRBD2. J lost 9 bases, V lost 4 bases, and 18 bases had no gene match. Germline V gene lookup returns CDR1 SGHRS and CDR2 YFSETQ. The CDR3 loop spans 17 amino acids.

The V and J genes are TRBV9 and TRBJ2-1; 10 nucleotides match TRBD1. Germline values: CDR1 SGDLS, CDR2 YYNGEE. Germline trimming cut 3 bases from V and 0 bases from J; bases unmatched to any gene: 12. The length of the CDR3 is 19 residues. The CDR3 spells CASSAPRDRGPSSYNEQFF. The DNA for the CDR3 is TGTGCCAGCAGCGCACCCCGGGACAGGGGCCCTAGCTCCTACAATGAGCAGTTCTTC.

The chain combines TRBV3-1 (or the pseudogene TRBV3-2) with TRBJ1-1; maybe TRBD1 (6 bases). The CDR3 covers 14 residues. V shed 4 bases and J shed 3 bases, with 12 bases lying between them. In germline, CDR1 is LGHDT, CDR2 YNNKEL (reference sequence). The CDR3 sequence: CASSPTRGYTEAFF. In DNA, the CDR3 is TGTGCCAGCAGCCCGACCAGGGGCTACACTGAAGCTTTCTTT.

The chain carries TRBV29-1 and TRBJ2-7; 10 bases are a match to TRBD1. V lost 4 bases and J lost 3; bases outside the gene matches: 6. The CDR3 covers 14 residues. CDR1 and CDR2 from the germline V gene are SQVTM and ANQGSEA. CDR3 sequence reads: CSVATRDRGYEQYF. CDR3 DNA sequence: TGCAGCGTTGCTACTCGGGACAGGGGCTACGAGCAGTACTTC.

This clone has just one count. The chain uses TRBV6-5 and TRBJ2-7; D is uncertain. Trimming stripped 0 bases from V and 2 bases from J, with 5 bases between. CDR3 length: 13 residues. Germline V gives CDR1 MNHEY, CDR2 SVGAGI. The CDR3 nucleotides are TGTGCCAGCAGTTACTCGTATACCTACGAGCAGTACTTC. It encodes CASSYSYTYEQYF.

In this sample, this clone turned up a few times. The V and J genes are TRBV7-9 and TRBJ2-7, with D perhaps matching TRBD1 (6 bases). The germline V gene encodes CDR1 SEHNR and CDR2 FQNEAQ (reference sequence). The CDR3 sequence is 14 residues long. V lost 1 base, J lost 4 bases, and 11 bases lay in between. The CDR3 loop reads CASSLVTGEYEQYF. DNA of the CDR3: TGTGCCAGCAGCTTAGTGACAGGTGAATACGAGCAGTACTTC.

The chain is built from TRBV28 and TRBJ1-5; 12 bases agree with TRBD1. V lost 7 bases and J lost 3; bases outside the gene matches: 13. Germline CDR1 and CDR2: MDHEN and SYDVKM. CDR3 length: 18 residues. The CDR3 region is CASTNRPRDRGLNQPQHF. CDR3 coding DNA: TGTGCCAGCACCAACCGACCCCGGGACAGGGGGCTCAATCAGCCCCAGCATTTT.

The chain links TRBV19 to TRBJ1-2; D is undetermined. V lost 6 bases to trimming and J lost 5 bases, with 10 bases between them. CDR3 length: 12 amino acids. Germline values: CDR1 LNHDA, CDR2 SQIVND (reference sequence). The CDR3 loop is CASSHGLYGYTF. In DNA form, the CDR3 reads TGTGCCAGTAGCCACGGACTTTATGGCTACACCTTC. Full variable domain (rest looked up from reference TRBV19 and TRBJ1-2): DGGITQSPKYLFRKEGQNVTLSCEQNLNHDAMYWYRQDPGQGLRLIYYSQIVNDFQKGDIAEGYSVSREKKESFPLTVTSAQKNPTAFYLCASSHGLYGYTFGSGTRLTVV.